These 12 T cell receptor beta chains were sequenced from one sample in a study of identical twins. TCRdb re-called the 5' RACE reads through MiXCR, storing one row per CDR3 protein. The sample carries over 500,000 distinct CDR3 sequences, about 20% recorded once. Another study also made use of these data, one on T cells expressing NK-cell markers.

Sequenced sample: CD4+ T cells sorted from blood. Receptors originate from a woman between 18 and 30 years old in good health.

This clonotype showed up just a few times. The V gene is TRBV9, the J gene TRBJ2-2; the D gene is possibly TRBD2 (6 bases). V was cut by 2 bases and J by 4 bases, with 15 bases left in between. Germline V gene lookup returns CDR1 SGDLS and CDR2 YYNGEE. The CDR3 totals 16 residues. CDR3 sequence (DNA): TGTGCCAGCAGCGTGAGAAGGGGAGGAGCCACCGGGGAGCTGTTTTTT. It is translated as CASSVRRGGATGELFF. Looking up the rest from reference TRBV9 and TRBJ2-2 gives the full variable domain: DSGVTQTPKHLITATGQRVTLRCSPRSGDLSVYWYQQSLDQGLQFLIQYYNGEERAKGNILERFSAQQFPDLHSELNLSSLELGDSALYFCASSVRRGGATGELFFGEGSRLTVL.

This clonotype was detected a few times. This chain joins TRBV20-1 and TRBJ2-7; perhaps TRBD2 as D (7 bases). Germline CDR1 is DFQATT and CDR2 is SNEGSKA (reference sequence). V was pared by 5 bases and J by 4 bases, with 18 bases between. The CDR3 is 14 residues long. The CDR3 loop is CSAGGGAGSYEQYF. The CDR3 DNA is TGCAGTGCTGGGGGGGGGGCAGGATCGTACGAGCAGTACTTC.

The gene calls are TRBV20-1 and TRBJ2-3; no definite D call. The length of the CDR3 is 13 residues. Per germline, CDR1 DFQATT and CDR2 SNEGSKA (reference sequence). The V gene lost 5 bases and the J gene lost 3 bases, with 12 bases spanning the gap. This CDR3 is CSAEGSGTDTQYF. The CDR3 nucleotides are TGCAGTGCTGAAGGTTCCGGAACAGATACGCAGTATTTT.

This clonotype was seen a few times. The chain has TRBV20-1 and TRBJ2-3; 10 bases align to TRBD1. The CDR3 consists of 15 residues. V trimming: 6 bases; J trimming: 4 bases; junction bases outside the gene matches: 10. CDR1 DFQATT and CDR2 SNEGSKA come from the germline V gene (reference sequence). The CDR3 DNA reads TGCAGTGCCCTTGGGTGGACAGGGGGTCCAGATACGCAGTATTTT. This gives the protein CSALGWTGGPDTQYF.

This clonotype has only a few counts. The chain couples TRBV4-3 to TRBJ2-1, with D possibly matching TRBD2 (5 bases). V lost 0 bases and J lost 2, with 8 bases in between. The CDR3 is 15 amino acids. CDR1 LGHNA and CDR2 YSLEER come from the germline V gene. The CDR3 is CASSQEERTYNEQFF. CDR3 in DNA: TGCGCCAGCAGCCAAGAGGAGCGGACCTACAATGAGCAGTTCTTC.

The J gene is TRBJ2-3, the V gene TRBV12-3 or TRBV12-4; 9 bases are a match to TRBD2. Germline trimming cut 7 bases from V and 1 base from J; bases unmatched to any gene: 6. This CDR3 comprises 15 residues. The CDR3, as DNA: TGTGCCAGCACCTCTGCTAGCGGGGGCACAGATACGCAGTATTTT. Its protein is CASTSASGGTDTQYF.

This chain joins TRBV7-2 and TRBJ2-3; TRBD2 aligns across 10 bases. The CDR3 extends over 17 amino acids. V shed 0 bases and J 0 bases; nucleotides not matched to a gene: 3. Germline CDR1 reads SGHTA; CDR2 reads FQGNSA. The CDR3 reads CASSLALAGVSTDTQYF. The CDR3 nucleotides are TGTGCCAGCAGCTTAGCGCTAGCGGGAGTGAGCACAGATACGCAGTATTTT.

There are a few counts of this clonotype. The chain has TRBV4-3 and TRBJ2-4; the D is unclear. Germline CDR1 is LGHNA and CDR2 is YSLEER. Between the trimmed V and J ends, which lost 0 bases and 3 bases, there was a span of 9 bases. The CDR3 has 15 amino acids. CDR3 loop: CASSQDRWDKNIQYF. As DNA, the CDR3 is TGCGCCAGCAGCCAAGACAGGTGGGACAAAAACATTCAGTACTTC.

The chain employs TRBV14 and TRBJ2-1; D gene ambiguous. The germline V gene has CDR1 SGHDN and CDR2 FVKESK. Deletions cut 4 bases from V and 4 bases from J, with 8 bases between. The CDR3 covers 13 residues. CDR3 sequence: CASSLFTYNEQFF. CDR3 nucleotides: TGTGCCAGCAGCCTCTTTACGTACAATGAGCAGTTCTTC.

This clonotype was counted at least ten times. The chain combines TRBV20-1 with TRBJ2-5; 8 bases agree with TRBD2. V dropped 5 bases and J dropped 7; count of bases not matched to a gene: 15. The V gene's germline CDR1 is DFQATT and CDR2 SNEGSKA (reference sequence). This CDR3 spans 15 amino acids. Here the CDR3 DNA reads TGCAGTGCTCCGGAGGGGGGTAGCGGGGAACGGACCCAGTACTTC. Translation gives CSAPEGGSGERTQYF.

The chain joins TRBV30 to TRBJ2-5; D gene ambiguous. The germline V gene has CDR1 GTSNPN and CDR2 SVGIG (reference sequence). The CDR3 sequence is 13 residues long. V was shortened by 1 base and J by 0 bases, with 6 bases between the two germline ends. The CDR3 nucleotides are TGTGCCTGGAGTGCGCAATACCAAGAGACCCAGTACTTC. This sequence encodes CAWSAQYQETQYF.

The V call is TRBV6-5, the J call TRBJ2-1, with 8 bases aligning to TRBD2. In germline, CDR1 is MNHEY, CDR2 SVGAGI. The CDR3 contains 14 residues. V was pared by 4 bases and J by 5 bases, with 4 bases of the junction left unmatched. CDR3 amino acids: CASSFGGAHNEQFF. The CDR3 DNA sequence: TGTGCCAGCAGTTTCGGGGGGGCCCACAATGAGCAGTTCTTC.